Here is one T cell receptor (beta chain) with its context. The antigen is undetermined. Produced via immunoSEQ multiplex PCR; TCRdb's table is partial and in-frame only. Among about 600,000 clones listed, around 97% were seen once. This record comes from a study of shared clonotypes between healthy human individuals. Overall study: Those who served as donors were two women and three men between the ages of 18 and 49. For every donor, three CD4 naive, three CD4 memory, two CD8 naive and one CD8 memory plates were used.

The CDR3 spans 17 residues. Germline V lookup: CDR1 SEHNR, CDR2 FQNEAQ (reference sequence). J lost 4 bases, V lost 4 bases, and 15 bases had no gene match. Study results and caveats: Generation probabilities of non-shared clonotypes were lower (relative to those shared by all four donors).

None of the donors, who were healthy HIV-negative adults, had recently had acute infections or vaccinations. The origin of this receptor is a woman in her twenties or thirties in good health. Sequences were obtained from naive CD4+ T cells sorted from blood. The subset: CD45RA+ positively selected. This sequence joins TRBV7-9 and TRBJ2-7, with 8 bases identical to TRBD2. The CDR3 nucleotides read TGTGCCAGCAGCTCCGATCGAGCGGGGGAGTATCTGTACGAGCAGTACTTC. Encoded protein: CASSSDRAGEYLYEQYF.